The T cell receptor (beta chain) under discussion was sequenced for a study of blood T cell repertoires in COVID-19. Whole-study context: T cells, B-cell-depleted T cells, or PBMCs supplied cDNA or gDNA.

This clone appeared a few times. The Seattle patients, enrolled during active infection, were followed longitudinally. As processed by the authors: Amplification of reference gene primers was used by the study to estimate nucleated cell counts. Sequencing was performed with immunoSEQ multiplex PCR; in TCRdb, only in-frame clones are kept and a portion is missing. The DNA gave D and trimming, while V, J and clone size come from that table. The sample lists almost 400,000 clones, roughly 86% seen once, with 2.3% in the top ten. This CDR3 is 13 amino acids long. Trimming cost V 4 bases and J 3 bases; bases outside gene matches: 3. The germline V gene has CDR1 SGHKS and CDR2 YYEKEE (reference sequence).

Input material: peripheral blood. The clonotype originates from a woman aged 60-75 years with COVID-19, enrolled during active disease. The rearrangement joins TRBV5-5 to TRBJ1-1; 7 bases map to TRBD1. The CDR3 here is CASSIDRDTEAFF. CDR3 DNA sequence: TGTGCCAGCAGCATCGACAGGGACACTGAAGCTTTCTTT.